This record concerns one T cell receptor (beta chain) sequence. The authors reverse transcribed roughly 0.5 to 1 ug RNA with random hexamers. TCRdb re-derived calls from the immunoSEQ multiplex PCR reads in MiXCR, one entry per CDR3 protein. The sample lists some 200,000 distinct CDR3 sequences, around 96% occurring once. This entry is derived from a study of CD8 T cells in Susac syndrome. Bulk CD8+ and CD4+ cells came from magnetic negative isolation; CD8+ TEMRA by FACS. CDR1 LNHDA and CDR2 SQIVND come from the germline V gene (reference sequence). CDR3 length: 16 residues. After removal of 6 bases from V and 0 bases from J, the junction contained 11 bases not matched to a gene.

Specimen: CD4+ T cells from PBMCs. This sequence joins TRBV19 and TRBJ2-7; 7 positions agree with TRBD2. The receptor was isolated from a human donor in good health. The CDR3 DNA reads as TGTGCCAGTAGGCAAGCGGGACGGGAGAACTCCTACGAGCAGTACTTC. Amino acid sequence: CASRQAGRENSYEQYF.